This passage covers 3 T cell receptor beta chains from one sample sequenced in a study of blood T cell repertoires in COVID-19. Sequencing was performed with immunoSEQ multiplex PCR; in TCRdb, only in-frame clones are kept and a portion is missing. The table records under 300,000 clones, around 90% of them present only once. What was sequenced was PBMCs or T cells enriched from blood (not recorded which). The receptors originated from a woman aged 18-35 years who had recovered from COVID-19.

The chain uses TRBV11-1 and TRBJ1-6; D unclear. Trimming cost V 1 base and J 8 bases, with 12 bases left between them. The germline V gene has CDR1 SGHAT and CDR2 FQDESV (reference sequence). The CDR3 loop spans 15 amino acids. The CDR3 sequence is CASSLGPAIHSPLHF. The CDR3 DNA is TGTGCCAGCAGCTTAGGACCAGCGATTCATTCACCCCTCCACTTT.

A single count supports this clone. V usage is TRBV19 and J usage is TRBJ2-2, with a tentative D call TRBD2 (6 bases). Germline V lookup: CDR1 LNHDA, CDR2 SQIVND (reference sequence). CDR3 length equals 15 residues. V was pared by 4 bases and J by 10 bases, with 19 bases between. The CDR3 DNA is TGTGCCAGTAGTACCATAGCGGTATTTCGGGAGGAGCTGTTTTTT. It codes for CASSTIAVFREELFF. Filled out from reference TRBV19 and TRBJ2-2, the complete variable domain reads DGGITQSPKYLFRKEGQNVTLSCEQNLNHDAMYWYRQDPGQGLRLIYYSQIVNDFQKGDIAEGYSVSREKKESFPLTVTSAQKNPTAFYLCASSTIAVFREELFFGEGSRLTVL.

About this clone: Other DNA sequences in this specimen translate into the identical CDR3. V usage is TRBV5-4 and J usage is TRBJ2-7, with 8 bases that match TRBD1. Unmatched junction bases numbered 2, after V lost 0 bases and J lost 3 bases. Per the germline V gene, CDR1 is SGHNT and CDR2 is YYREEE (reference sequence). CDR3 size: 14 residues. In DNA, the CDR3 is TGTGCCAGCAGCTTGGAAGGGACAGGCTACGAGCAGTACTTC. It codes for CASSLEGTGYEQYF.